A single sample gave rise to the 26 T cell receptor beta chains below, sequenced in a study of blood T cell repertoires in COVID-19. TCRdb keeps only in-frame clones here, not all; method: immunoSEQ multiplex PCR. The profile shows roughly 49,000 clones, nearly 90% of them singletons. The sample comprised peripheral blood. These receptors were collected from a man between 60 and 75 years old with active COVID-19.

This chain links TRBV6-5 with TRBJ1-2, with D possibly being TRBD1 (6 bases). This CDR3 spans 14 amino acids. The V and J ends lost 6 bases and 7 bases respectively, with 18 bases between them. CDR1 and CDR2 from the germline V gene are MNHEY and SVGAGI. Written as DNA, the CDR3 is TGTGCCAGCAGACGGGACAACGCTATCGGTGGCTACACCTTC. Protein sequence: CASRRDNAIGGYTF.

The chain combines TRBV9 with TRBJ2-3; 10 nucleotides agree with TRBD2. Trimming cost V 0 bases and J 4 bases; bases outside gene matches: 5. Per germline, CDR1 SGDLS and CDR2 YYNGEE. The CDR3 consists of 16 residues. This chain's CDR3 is CASSVEAGGPSDTQYF. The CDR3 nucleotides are TGTGCCAGCAGCGTAGAAGCGGGAGGGCCGTCAGATACGCAGTATTTT. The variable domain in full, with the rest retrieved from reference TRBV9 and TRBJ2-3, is DSGVTQTPKHLITATGQRVTLRCSPRSGDLSVYWYQQSLDQGLQFLIQYYNGEERAKGNILERFSAQQFPDLHSELNLSSLELGDSALYFCASSVEAGGPSDTQYFGPGTRLTVL.

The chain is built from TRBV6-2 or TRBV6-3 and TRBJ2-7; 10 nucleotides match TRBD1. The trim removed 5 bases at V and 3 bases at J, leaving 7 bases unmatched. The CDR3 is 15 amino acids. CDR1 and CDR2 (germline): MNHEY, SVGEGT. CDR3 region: CASSTGGQGNYEQYF. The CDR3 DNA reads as TGTGCCAGCAGTACAGGGGGACAGGGGAACTACGAGCAGTACTTC.

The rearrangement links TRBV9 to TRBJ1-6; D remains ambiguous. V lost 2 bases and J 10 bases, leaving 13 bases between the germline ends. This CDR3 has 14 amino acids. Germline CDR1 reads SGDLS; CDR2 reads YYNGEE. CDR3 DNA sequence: TGTGCCAGCAGCGTCAACAGCCGGCAATCACCCCTCCACTTT. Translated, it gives CASSVNSRQSPLHF.

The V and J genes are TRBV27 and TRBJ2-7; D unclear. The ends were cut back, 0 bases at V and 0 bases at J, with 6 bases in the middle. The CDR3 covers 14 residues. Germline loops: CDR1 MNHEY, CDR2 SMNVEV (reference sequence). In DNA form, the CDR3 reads TGTGCCAGCAGTTTATCGGCCGTCTCCTACGAGCAGTACTTC. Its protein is CASSLSAVSYEQYF.

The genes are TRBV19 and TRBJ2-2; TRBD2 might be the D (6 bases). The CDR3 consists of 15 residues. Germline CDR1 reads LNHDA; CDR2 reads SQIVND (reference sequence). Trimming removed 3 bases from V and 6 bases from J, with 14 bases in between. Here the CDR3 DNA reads TGTGCCAGTAGTATCTTCGGGAGTAGCTCCGGGGAGCTGTTTTTT. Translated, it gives CASSIFGSSSGELFF.

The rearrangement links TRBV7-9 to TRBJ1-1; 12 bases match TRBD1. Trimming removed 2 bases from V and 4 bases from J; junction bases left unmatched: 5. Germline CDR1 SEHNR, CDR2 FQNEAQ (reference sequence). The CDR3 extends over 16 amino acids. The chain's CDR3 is CASSLIPGQGATEAFF. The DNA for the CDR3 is TGTGCCAGCAGCTTAATCCCGGGACAGGGGGCCACTGAAGCTTTCTTT.

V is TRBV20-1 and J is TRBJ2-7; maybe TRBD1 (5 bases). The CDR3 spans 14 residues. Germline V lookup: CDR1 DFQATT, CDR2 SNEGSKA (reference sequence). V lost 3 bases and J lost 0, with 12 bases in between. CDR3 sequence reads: CSASDRISSYEQYF. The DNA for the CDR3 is TGCAGTGCTAGTGACAGAATAAGCTCCTACGAGCAGTACTTC.

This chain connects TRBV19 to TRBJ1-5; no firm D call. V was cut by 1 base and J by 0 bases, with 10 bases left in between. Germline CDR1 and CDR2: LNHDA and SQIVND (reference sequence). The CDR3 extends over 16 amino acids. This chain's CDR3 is CASSIATAGSNQPQHF. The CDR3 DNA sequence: TGTGCCAGTAGTATAGCTACAGCAGGTAGCAATCAGCCCCAGCATTTT. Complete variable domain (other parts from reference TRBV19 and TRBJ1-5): DGGITQSPKYLFRKEGQNVTLSCEQNLNHDAMYWYRQDPGQGLRLIYYSQIVNDFQKGDIAEGYSVSREKKESFPLTVTSAQKNPTAFYLCASSIATAGSNQPQHFGDGTRLSIL.

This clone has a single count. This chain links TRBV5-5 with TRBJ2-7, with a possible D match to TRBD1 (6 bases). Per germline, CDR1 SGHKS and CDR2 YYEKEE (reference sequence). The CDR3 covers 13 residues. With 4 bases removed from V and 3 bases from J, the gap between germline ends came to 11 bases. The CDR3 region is CASSTGYGYEQYF. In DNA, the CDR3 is TGTGCCAGCAGCACAGGGTACGGCTACGAGCAGTACTTC.

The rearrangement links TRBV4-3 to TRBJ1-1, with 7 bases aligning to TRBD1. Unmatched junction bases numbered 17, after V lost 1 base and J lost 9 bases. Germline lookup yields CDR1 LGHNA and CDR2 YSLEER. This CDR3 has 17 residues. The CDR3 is CASSQGGTVEYVSQAFF. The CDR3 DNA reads TGCGCCAGCAGCCAAGGGGGGACAGTGGAATACGTTTCTCAAGCTTTCTTT.

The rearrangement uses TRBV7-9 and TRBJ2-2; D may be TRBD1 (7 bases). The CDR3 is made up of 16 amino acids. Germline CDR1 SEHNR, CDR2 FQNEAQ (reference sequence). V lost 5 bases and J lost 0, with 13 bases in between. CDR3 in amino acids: CASSRRGQSNTGELFF. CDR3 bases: TGTGCCAGCAGCCGGAGGGGACAGTCGAACACCGGGGAGCTGTTTTTT. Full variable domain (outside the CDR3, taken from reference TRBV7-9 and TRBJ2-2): DTGVSQNPRHKITKRGQNVTFRCDPISEHNRLYWYRQTLGQGPEFLTYFQNEAQLEKSRLLSDRFSAERPKGSFSTLEIQRTEQGDSAMYLCASSRRGQSNTGELFFGEGSRLTVL.

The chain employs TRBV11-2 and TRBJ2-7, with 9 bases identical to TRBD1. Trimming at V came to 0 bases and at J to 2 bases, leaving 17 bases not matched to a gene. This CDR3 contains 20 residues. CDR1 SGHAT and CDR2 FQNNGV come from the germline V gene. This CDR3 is CASSLEMPGTGQGSTYEQYF. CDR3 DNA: TGTGCCAGCAGCTTAGAAATGCCTGGGACAGGGCAAGGGAGCACCTACGAGCAGTACTTC.

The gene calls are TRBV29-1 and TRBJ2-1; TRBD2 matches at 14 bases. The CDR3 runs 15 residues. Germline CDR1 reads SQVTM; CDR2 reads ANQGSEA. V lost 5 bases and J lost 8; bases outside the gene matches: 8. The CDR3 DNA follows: TGCAGCGTTTTACCGGGACTAGCGGGAGTCCATGAGCAGTTCTTC. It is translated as CSVLPGLAGVHEQFF.

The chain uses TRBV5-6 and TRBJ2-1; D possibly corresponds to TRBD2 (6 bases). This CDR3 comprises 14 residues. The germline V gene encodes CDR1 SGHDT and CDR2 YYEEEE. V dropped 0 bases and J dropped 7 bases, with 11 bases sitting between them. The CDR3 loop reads CASSLAGVRNEQFF. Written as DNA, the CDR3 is TGTGCCAGCAGCTTGGCGGGAGTGAGGAATGAGCAGTTCTTC.

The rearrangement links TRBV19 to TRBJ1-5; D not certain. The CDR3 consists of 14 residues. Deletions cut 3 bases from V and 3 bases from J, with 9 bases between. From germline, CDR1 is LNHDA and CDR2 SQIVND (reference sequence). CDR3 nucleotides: TGTGCCAGTAGTATTTTGAGGTTCAATCAGCCCCAGCATTTT. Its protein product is CASSILRFNQPQHF.

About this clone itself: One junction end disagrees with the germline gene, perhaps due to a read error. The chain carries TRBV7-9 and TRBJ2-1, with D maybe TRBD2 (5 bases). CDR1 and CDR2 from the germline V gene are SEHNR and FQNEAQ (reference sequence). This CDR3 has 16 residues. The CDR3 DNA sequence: TGTGCCAGCAGCCTAGCACGGCGGAGCTCCTACAATGAGCAGTTCTTC. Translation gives CASSLARRSSYNEQFF.

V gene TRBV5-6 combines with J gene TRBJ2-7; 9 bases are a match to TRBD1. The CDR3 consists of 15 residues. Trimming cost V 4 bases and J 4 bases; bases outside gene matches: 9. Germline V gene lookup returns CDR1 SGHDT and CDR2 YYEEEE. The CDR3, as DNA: TGTGCCAGCAGCCCGCAGGGGGACAGGGAGTACGAGCAGTACTTC. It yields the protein CASSPQGDREYEQYF.

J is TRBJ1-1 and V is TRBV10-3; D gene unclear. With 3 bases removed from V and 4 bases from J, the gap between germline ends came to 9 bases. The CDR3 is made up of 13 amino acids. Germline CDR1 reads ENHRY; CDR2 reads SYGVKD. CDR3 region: CAISDLGGTEAFF. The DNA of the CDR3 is TGTGCCATCAGTGACCTGGGAGGCACTGAAGCTTTCTTT.

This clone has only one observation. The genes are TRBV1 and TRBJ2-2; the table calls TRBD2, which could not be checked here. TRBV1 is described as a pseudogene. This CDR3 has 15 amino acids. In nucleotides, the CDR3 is TGCACCAGCAGCCAAGTAATTCCTAACACCGGGGAGCTGTTTTTT. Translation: CTSSQVIPNTGELFF.

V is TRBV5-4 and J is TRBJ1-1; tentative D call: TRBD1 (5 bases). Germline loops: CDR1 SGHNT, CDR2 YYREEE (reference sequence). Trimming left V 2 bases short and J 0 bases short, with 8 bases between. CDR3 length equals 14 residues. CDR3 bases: TGTGCCAGCAGCTTCCAGGGTATGAACACTGAAGCTTTCTTT. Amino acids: CASSFQGMNTEAFF.

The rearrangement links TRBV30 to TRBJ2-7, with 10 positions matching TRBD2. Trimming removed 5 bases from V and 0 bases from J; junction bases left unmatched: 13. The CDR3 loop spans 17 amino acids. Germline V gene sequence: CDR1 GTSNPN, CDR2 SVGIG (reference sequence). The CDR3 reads CAWPSQSGTSVSYEQYF. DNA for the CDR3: TGTGCCTGGCCAAGCCAGTCCGGGACTAGCGTCTCCTACGAGCAGTACTTC.

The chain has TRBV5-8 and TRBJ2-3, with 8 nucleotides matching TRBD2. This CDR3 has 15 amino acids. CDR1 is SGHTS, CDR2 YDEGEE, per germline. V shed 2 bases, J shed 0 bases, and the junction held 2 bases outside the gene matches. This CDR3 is CASSFSGTSTDTQYF. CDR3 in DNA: TGTGCCAGCAGCTTTAGCGGGACTAGCACAGATACGCAGTATTTT.

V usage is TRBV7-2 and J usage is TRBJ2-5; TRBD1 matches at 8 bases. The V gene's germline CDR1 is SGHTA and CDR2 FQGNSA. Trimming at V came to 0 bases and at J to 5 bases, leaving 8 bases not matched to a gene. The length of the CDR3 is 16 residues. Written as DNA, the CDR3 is TGTGCCAGCAGCTTAGCGGCTCCAGGGGGCAAGGAGACCCAGTACTTC. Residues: CASSLAAPGGKETQYF. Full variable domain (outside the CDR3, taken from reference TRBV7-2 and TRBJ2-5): GAGVSQSPSNKVTEKGKDVELRCDPISGHTALYWYRQSLGQGLEFLIYFQGNSAPDKSGLPSDRFSAERTGGSVSTLTIQRTQQEDSAVYLCASSLAAPGGKETQYFGPGTRLLVL.

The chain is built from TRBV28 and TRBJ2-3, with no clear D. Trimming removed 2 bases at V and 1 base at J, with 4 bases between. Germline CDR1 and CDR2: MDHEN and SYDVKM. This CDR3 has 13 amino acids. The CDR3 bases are TGTGCCAGCAGTTTACCGGGCACAGATACGCAGTATTTT. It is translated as CASSLPGTDTQYF.

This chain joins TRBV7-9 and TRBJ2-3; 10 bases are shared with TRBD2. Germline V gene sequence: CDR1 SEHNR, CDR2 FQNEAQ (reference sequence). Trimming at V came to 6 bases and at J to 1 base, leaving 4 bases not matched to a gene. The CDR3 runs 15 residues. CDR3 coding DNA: TGTGCCAGCAGACCTGGACTAGCGGGCACAGATACGCAGTATTTT. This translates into CASRPGLAGTDTQYF. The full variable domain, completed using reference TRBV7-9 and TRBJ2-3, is DTGVSQNPRHKITKRGQNVTFRCDPISEHNRLYWYRQTLGQGPEFLTYFQNEAQLEKSRLLSDRFSAERPKGSFSTLEIQRTEQGDSAMYLCASRPGLAGTDTQYFGPGTRLTVL.